Listed here are 28 T cell receptor beta chains from one sample, sequenced in a study of molecular identifiers for immune sequencing clone quantification. MiXCR, applied by TCRdb to the PCR reads, yields one record per CDR3 protein. Among a few hundred thousand distinct CDR3 sequences, about a fifth were seen once, and the ten largest hold more than 0.8%. Sequences were obtained from naive CD8+ T cells from blood, with Jurkat cell RNA spiked in. Subset in this sample: FACS-sorted CD8+CD4-CCR7+CD45RA+ naive T cells. All receptors derive from a human donor in good health. Some libraries in this study had Jurkat cell RNA spiked in.

Ten or more counts support this clonotype. The chain links TRBV6-1 to TRBJ2-7, with a weak D call TRBD1 (5 bases). The germline V gene has CDR1 MNHNS and CDR2 SASEGT. The CDR3 has 13 amino acids. With 4 bases removed from V and 5 bases from J, the gap between germline ends came to 12 bases. The CDR3 nucleotides are TGTGCCAGCAGTGTTAGGGGCGTACACGAGCAGTACTTC. Amino acids: CASSVRGVHEQYF.

Remarks on this clonotype: It is likely a read error, because the conserved phenylalanine at the end of the CDR3 is missing. The V and J genes are TRBV4-1 and TRBJ1-2; 7 nucleotides agree with TRBD1. The J segment lost 2 bases and the V segment lost 0 bases, leaving 3 bases of the junction unmatched. Germline assignment: CDR1 MGHRA and CDR2 YSYEKL. The CDR3 consists of 15 residues. The CDR3 DNA is TGCGCCAGCAGCCAAGAAGACAGGGAAAACTATGGCTACACCATC. Its protein product is CASSQEDRENYGYTI.

With regard to this clonotype: A junction end diverges from the germline sequence, so it may reflect a read error. This sequence joins TRBV28 and TRBJ2-5; D is uncertain. From germline, CDR1 is MDHEN and CDR2 SYDVKM. The CDR3 sequence is 13 residues long. CDR3 nucleotide sequence: TGTGCCGGCAGACCCCCCTTAGAAGAGACCCAGTACTTC. This encodes CAGRPPLEETQYF.

The rearrangement uses TRBV4-3 and TRBJ2-1, with 12 bases fitting TRBD2. J lost 4 bases, V lost 5 bases, and 15 bases had no gene match. CDR1 and CDR2 from the germline V gene are LGHNA and YSLEER. This CDR3 comprises 19 residues. CDR3 nucleotides: TGCGCCAGCAGCGGTGGACTAGCGGGACCAGACCGGCCATACAATGAGCAGTTCTTC. It specifies CASSGGLAGPDRPYNEQFF.

About this clonotype itself: A clone one base away is much larger, so this may be a read error. The genes are TRBV7-9 and TRBJ1-3; 7 bases align to TRBD1. CDR1 is SEHNR and CDR2 is FQNEAQ in the germline V gene (reference sequence). This CDR3 spans 16 amino acids. The V segment lost 4 bases and the J segment 0 bases; nucleotides outside the gene matches: 6. The CDR3 sequence is CASSSTGALSGNTIYF. CDR3 in DNA: TGTGCCAGCAGCTCTACAGGGGCCCTCTCTGGAAACACCATATATTTT. The entire variable domain, with the rest obtained from reference TRBV7-9 and TRBJ1-3, is as follows: DTGVSQNPRHKITKRGQNVTFRCDPISEHNRLYWYRQTLGQGPEFLTYFQNEAQLEKSRLLSDRFSAERPKGSFSTLEIQRTEQGDSAMYLCASSSTGALSGNTIYFGEGSWLTVV.

This sequence joins TRBV6-4 and TRBJ2-2; 7 nucleotides match TRBD1. Germline V gene sequence: CDR1 MRHNA, CDR2 SNTAGT. There are 17 residues in the CDR3. The trim removed 3 bases at V and 4 bases at J, leaving 11 bases unmatched. CDR3 nucleotides: TGTGCCAGCAGTGAAGGGTCACAGGGGTTTCTCACCGGGGAGCTGTTTTTT. This encodes CASSEGSQGFLTGELFF.

This rearrangement joins TRBV4-3 to TRBJ2-3; 7 positions agree with TRBD1. The CDR3 is made up of 15 amino acids. With V trimmed by 1 base and J by 4 bases, 5 bases remained unmatched. The germline V gene has CDR1 LGHNA and CDR2 YSLEER. CDR3 sequence reads: CASSQGQGPSDTQYF. In nucleotides, the CDR3 is TGCGCCAGCAGCCAAGGACAGGGACCTTCAGATACGCAGTATTTT.

In its sample, this clonotype was seen a few times. The chain is built from TRBV6-2 or TRBV6-3 and TRBJ2-7; no reliable D call. The CDR3 totals 14 residues. CDR1 is MNHEY, CDR2 SVGEGT, per germline. V lost 4 bases and J 4 bases, leaving 14 bases between the germline ends. DNA of the CDR3: TGTGCCAGCAGTTTCCGCCCCGAAAGTTACGAGCAGTACTTC. Its translation: CASSFRPESYEQYF.

To note about this clonotype: A read error is possible here, since a much larger clone lies one base away. The V call is TRBV12-3 or TRBV12-4, the J call TRBJ2-1; D is unresolved. The CDR3 totals 13 residues. V lost 4 bases and J 12 bases, leaving 16 bases between the germline ends. CDR3 sequence reads: CASSSLAAAGQFF. The CDR3 DNA sequence: TGTGCCAGCAGTTCCTTGGCGGCTGCTGGGCAGTTCTTC.

As concerns this clonotype: Sequence at one end of the junction differs from germline and may be a read error. The V and J genes are TRBV5-1 and TRBJ2-7, with D possibly TRBD1 on 6 matching bases. The CDR3 extends over 13 amino acids. Per germline, CDR1 SGHRS and CDR2 YFSETQ. The CDR3 spells CASSHGGGYEQHF. The CDR3 region has the DNA TGCGCCAGCAGCCATGGTGGGGGCTACGAGCAGCACTTC.

In this sample, this clonotype turned up many times. This rearrangement joins TRBV4-1 to TRBJ1-4; D call uncertain. The CDR3 has 15 amino acids. Trimming shortened V by 4 bases and J by 4 bases, and 13 bases separated the two germline ends. The germline CDR1 and CDR2 sequences are MGHRA and YSYEKL. The CDR3 DNA sequence: TGCGCCAGCAGCCCCGGAGAGGTTAATAATGAAAAACTGTTTTTT. Protein product: CASSPGEVNNEKLFF.

This clonotype occurred many times. The chain couples TRBV14 to TRBJ1-1; D is unresolved. The germline gives CDR1 SGHDN, CDR2 FVKESK. V lost 1 base and J lost 8, with 20 bases in between. The CDR3 runs 16 residues. In DNA form, the CDR3 reads TGTGCCAGCAGCCAAGCTCTCCTTAGGACTCAGGAGGAAGCTTTCTTT. Translation: CASSQALLRTQEEAFF.

The rearrangement links TRBV2 to TRBJ2-1; 7 bases match TRBD2. The CDR3 contains 15 residues. Germline CDR1 reads SNHLY; CDR2 reads FYNNEI. Unmatched junction bases numbered 2, after V lost 3 bases and J lost 0 bases. In DNA, the CDR3 is TGTGCCAGCAGTGAGGCGGGAGCCTCCTACAATGAGCAGTTCTTC. Its translation is CASSEAGASYNEQFF.

The table lists this clonotype with many counts. The chain has TRBV20-1 and TRBJ1-6, with D possibly being TRBD1 (5 bases). The germline CDR1 and CDR2 sequences are DFQATT and SNEGSKA (reference sequence). The CDR3 length is 18 residues. Trimming removed 0 bases from V and 0 bases from J, with 15 bases in between. In DNA form, the CDR3 reads TGCAGTGCTAGAGATACATTTTCAGGGAGCTCCTATAATTCACCCCTCCACTTT. Translated: CSARDTFSGSSYNSPLHF.

This clonotype was observed many times. The genes are TRBV7-9 and TRBJ1-1; TRBD1 aligns across 9 bases. CDR1 and CDR2 (germline): SEHNR, FQNEAQ (reference sequence). The CDR3 has 14 residues. Germline trimming cut 1 base from V and 6 bases from J; bases unmatched to any gene: 3. This CDR3 is CASSLEQGAPEAFF. The CDR3 DNA is TGTGCCAGCAGCTTAGAACAGGGGGCACCTGAAGCTTTCTTT.

A few counts support this clonotype. The chain carries TRBV11-2 and TRBJ2-3, with 8 bases aligning to TRBD2. Germline-derived CDR1 and CDR2 are SGHAT and FQNNGV. Trimming removed 0 bases from V and 2 bases from J; junction bases left unmatched: 4. This CDR3 region has 16 residues. CDR3 loop: CASSLEAGAPTDTQYF. The CDR3 DNA is TGTGCCAGCAGCTTAGAAGCGGGGGCCCCCACAGATACGCAGTATTTT.

V usage is TRBV11-2 and J usage is TRBJ2-2; 8 positions agree with TRBD1. Per the germline V gene, CDR1 is SGHAT and CDR2 is FQNNGV. CDR3 length equals 20 residues. V dropped 0 bases and J dropped 0; count of bases not matched to a gene: 12. The CDR3 nucleotides are TGTGCCAGCAGCTTAGATCCAGGGGGCACACCGGAAACGAACACCGGGGAGCTGTTTTTT. Its protein product is CASSLDPGGTPETNTGELFF.

This sequence joins TRBV28 and TRBJ1-6; 8 bases align to TRBD1. The CDR3 length is 14 residues. After removal of 11 bases from V and 5 bases from J, the junction contained 8 bases not matched to a gene. Germline V lookup: CDR1 MDHEN, CDR2 SYDVKM. CDR3 sequence reads: CAFRGTGDNSPLHF. The CDR3, as DNA: TGTGCCTTTAGGGGGACAGGAGATAATTCACCCCTCCACTTT.

The V and J genes are TRBV12-3 or TRBV12-4 and TRBJ2-1; D possibly corresponds to TRBD1 (5 bases). The CDR3 is 13 residues long. V was pared by 6 bases and J by 9 bases, with 15 bases between. CDR3: CASSFTSRGEQFF. DNA of the CDR3: TGTGCCAGCAGCTTTACCTCTAGGGGTGAGCAGTTCTTC.

This clonotype has a handful of counts. The chain has TRBV20-1 and TRBJ1-5; 11 nucleotides line up with TRBD1. The CDR3 length is 15 residues. Trimming removed 3 bases from V and 7 bases from J; junction bases left unmatched: 8. The V gene's germline CDR1 is DFQATT and CDR2 SNEGSKA (reference sequence). DNA of the CDR3: TGCAGTGCTAGTCTCGGGACAGGGGGAAACCAGCCCCAGCATTTT. Translated, it gives CSASLGTGGNQPQHF.

The rearrangement uses TRBV27 and TRBJ2-3, with a tentative D call TRBD2 (7 bases). The V and J ends lost 6 bases and 7 bases respectively, with 17 bases between them. CDR1 and CDR2 (germline): MNHEY, SMNVEV (reference sequence). This CDR3 has 14 residues. CDR3 in amino acids: CASREGGPVNTQYF. In DNA, the CDR3 is TGTGCCAGCAGGGAGGGGGGGCCTGTAAATACGCAGTATTTT.

The chain recombines TRBV7-9 with TRBJ2-5; no reliable D call. V lost 2 bases to trimming and J lost 3 bases, with 16 bases between them. The CDR3 sequence is 16 residues long. Germline CDR1 reads SEHNR; CDR2 reads FQNEAQ (reference sequence). As DNA, the CDR3 is TGTGCCAGCAGCTTAATGTCCAACGAAAGAGAAGAGACCCAGTACTTC. Translation gives CASSLMSNEREETQYF.

The sample holds a few counts of this clonotype. The chain recombines TRBV3-1 with TRBJ2-7; the D is unclear. The CDR3 covers 15 residues. V was pared by 0 bases and J by 0 bases, with 9 bases between. Germline V CDR1 and CDR2: LGHDT, YNNKEL (reference sequence). The CDR3 loop reads CASSQDKGYSYEQYF. CDR3 DNA: TGTGCCAGCAGCCAAGATAAAGGTTACTCCTACGAGCAGTACTTC.

V is TRBV3-1 and J is TRBJ2-1; maybe TRBD1 (6 bases). V lost 2 bases and J lost 7, with 12 bases in between. CDR1 LGHDT and CDR2 YNNKEL come from the germline V gene (reference sequence). The CDR3 extends over 14 amino acids. The CDR3 loop is CASSQPDSTNEQFF. In DNA form, the CDR3 reads TGTGCCAGCAGCCAACCGGACAGTACGAATGAGCAGTTCTTC.

This chain uses TRBV14 with TRBJ1-1, with a possible D match to TRBD1 (5 bases). V lost 2 bases and J lost 4, with 11 bases in between. This CDR3 spans 14 amino acids. Germline V gives CDR1 SGHDN, CDR2 FVKESK. The CDR3 loop is CASSQLGESTEAFF. As DNA, the CDR3 is TGTGCCAGCAGCCAACTAGGGGAGAGCACTGAAGCTTTCTTT.

This clonotype was observed at least ten times. This sequence joins TRBV20-1 and TRBJ2-3; 9 positions agree with TRBD2. From germline, CDR1 is DFQATT and CDR2 SNEGSKA (reference sequence). Losses at the gene ends were 3 bases for V and 5 bases for J; bases not matched to a gene: 9. The CDR3 runs 15 residues. The CDR3, as DNA: TGCAGTGCTAGGTCGGTGGGACTAGCTGGAGATACGCAGTATTTT. Translation gives CSARSVGLAGDTQYF.

The chain employs TRBV4-2 and TRBJ1-6; D gene ambiguous. The CDR3 is 18 amino acids. Trimming cost V 5 bases and J 5 bases, with 22 bases left between them. CDR1 and CDR2 from the germline V gene are LGHNA and YNFKEQ. The chain's CDR3 is CASSATKIGSFNNSPLHF. The CDR3 DNA is TGTGCCAGCAGCGCTACGAAAATTGGATCCTTCAATAATTCACCCCTCCACTTT.

The J gene is TRBJ1-2, the V gene TRBV2, with D perhaps TRBD1 (5 bases). V shed 10 bases and J shed 2 bases, with 17 bases lying between them. The CDR3 extends over 14 amino acids. Per germline, CDR1 SNHLY and CDR2 FYNNEI. CDR3 in DNA: TGTGCCACGCAAACGGGACCGCGCAACTATGGCTACACCTTC. Translating gives CATQTGPRNYGYTF.